What follows are 15 T cell receptor beta chains derived from one specimen sequenced in a study of blood T cell repertoires in COVID-19. Libraries were prepared by immunoSEQ multiplex PCR; TCRdb keeps only in-frame clonotypes and omits some of them. The sample records tens of thousands of clones, 88% being singletons. The sequenced material came from peripheral blood. The source of these receptors is a human donor in a cohort sampled during active COVID-19.

The chain uses TRBV10-3 and TRBJ1-3; 9 positions match TRBD1. Germline V gene sequence: CDR1 ENHRY, CDR2 SYGVKD. The CDR3 is made up of 15 amino acids. V was clipped by 0 bases and J by 7 bases; unmatched bases: 4. CDR3 loop: CAISESGGQGNTIYF. The CDR3 DNA sequence: TGTGCCATCAGTGAGTCGGGTGGACAGGGGAACACCATATATTTT.

This chain joins TRBV5-1 and TRBJ1-4, with 9 bases lining up with TRBD1. Germline lookup yields CDR1 SGHRS and CDR2 YFSETQ. This CDR3 has 14 amino acids. With 3 bases clipped from V and 8 bases from J, the junction kept 5 bases outside the gene matches. The CDR3 here is CASSSRQGGEKLFF. The CDR3 DNA reads TGCGCCAGCAGCTCACGACAGGGGGGAGAAAAACTGTTTTTT.

This clone was seen more than once but under ten times. The chain links TRBV7-3 to TRBJ2-7; D is undetermined. V dropped 5 bases and J dropped 3 bases, with 11 bases sitting between them. The CDR3 is made up of 13 amino acids. CDR1 is SGHTA and CDR2 is FQGTGA in the germline V gene. The CDR3 reads CASSPSSGYEQYF. CDR3 DNA: TGTGCCAGCAGCCCCTCATCAGGCTACGAGCAGTACTTC.

The chain links TRBV4-2 to TRBJ2-7; TRBD1 agrees at 9 bases. CDR1 and CDR2 from the germline V gene are LGHNA and YNFKEQ. The CDR3 has 17 residues. V was pared by 4 bases and J by 6 bases, with 16 bases of the junction left unmatched. CDR3 sequence reads: CASSPGTGLGRESEQYF. The CDR3 DNA reads TGTGCCAGCAGCCCCGGGACAGGGTTGGGTCGGGAGAGCGAGCAGTACTTC.

The J gene is TRBJ1-3, the V gene TRBV30; D ambiguous. In germline, CDR1 is GTSNPN, CDR2 SVGIG (reference sequence). The CDR3 contains 16 residues. Trimming removed 0 bases from V and 4 bases from J, with 16 bases in between. This chain's CDR3 is CAWSVRGRISGNTIYF. In DNA form, the CDR3 reads TGTGCCTGGAGTGTACGAGGGCGGATTTCGGGAAACACCATATATTTT. The full variable domain, with the rest looked up from reference TRBV30 and TRBJ1-3, is SQTIHQWPATLVQPVGSPLSLECTVEGTSNPNLYWYRQAAGRGLQLLFYSVGIGQISSEVPQNLSASRPQDRQFILSSKKLLLSDSGFYLCAWSVRGRISGNTIYFGEGSWLTVV.

The chain joins TRBV14 to TRBJ1-2; 9 nucleotides align to TRBD1. The CDR3 loop spans 17 amino acids. Germline CDR1 and CDR2: SGHDN and FVKESK. Trimming at V came to 0 bases and at J to 4 bases, leaving 9 bases not matched to a gene. The DNA for the CDR3 is TGTGCCAGCAGCCAAGAGGGTACAGGGGGCCTAATCTATGGCTACACCTTC. As protein: CASSQEGTGGLIYGYTF. Complete variable domain (other parts from reference TRBV14 and TRBJ1-2): EAGVTQFPSHSVIEKGQTVTLRCDPISGHDNLYWYRRVMGKEIKFLLHFVKESKQDESGMPNNRFLAERTGGTYSTLKVQPAELEDSGVYFCASSQEGTGGLIYGYTFGSGTRLTVV.

The genes are TRBV4-1 and TRBJ2-5; 9 nucleotides agree with TRBD2. The CDR3 has 14 residues. Germline V gene data show CDR1 as MGHRA and CDR2 as YSYEKL. Trimming removed 0 bases from V and 9 bases from J; junction bases left unmatched: 5. DNA of the CDR3: TGCGCCAGCAGCCAAGAGCGGGGGGGGCCGGCCCAGTACTTC. Amino acids: CASSQERGGPAQYF.

This clone was seen just once. The CDR3 region has the DNA TGTGCCAGCAGCTTGGCCGGGACAACTCAAGAGACCCAGTACTTC. It specifies CASSLAGTTQETQYF. The genes are TRBV5-4 and TRBJ2-5, with D maybe TRBD1 (6 bases). The CDR3 spans 15 residues. V dropped 0 bases and J dropped 2 bases, with 11 bases sitting between them. The germline V gene has CDR1 SGHNT and CDR2 YYREEE (reference sequence).

The chain uses TRBV2 and TRBJ2-1; TRBD1 aligns across 7 bases. V shed 6 bases, J shed 2 bases, and the junction held 7 bases outside the gene matches. This CDR3 region has 15 residues. CDR1 and CDR2 (germline): SNHLY, FYNNEI. The DNA for the CDR3 is TGTGCCAGCAGGATGACAGGGTCTGCCTACAATGAGCAGTTCTTC. Translated: CASRMTGSAYNEQFF.

This rearrangement joins TRBV12-3 or TRBV12-4 to TRBJ2-1; 7 positions match TRBD1. This CDR3 spans 13 amino acids. Trimming removed 4 bases from V and 5 bases from J; junction bases left unmatched: 2. CDR3 in amino acids: CASSSGQHNEQFF. For the CDR3, the DNA is TGTGCCAGCAGTTCGGGACAGCACAATGAGCAGTTCTTC.

The chain employs TRBV6-2 or TRBV6-3 and TRBJ2-7, with TRBD2 as a possible D gene (6 bases). The CDR3 is 14 amino acids. Germline assignment: CDR1 MNHEY and CDR2 SVGEGT. Trimming pared 0 bases from V and 7 bases from J, leaving 13 bases between. CDR3: CASSYSRLGGEQYF. CDR3 bases: TGTGCCAGCAGTTACTCGCGCCTAGGAGGGGAGCAGTACTTC.

The chain couples TRBV2 to TRBJ2-7; tentative D call: TRBD2 (5 bases). V lost 2 bases to trimming and J lost 0 bases, with 17 bases between them. In germline, CDR1 is SNHLY, CDR2 FYNNEI. The CDR3 length is 17 residues. CDR3 residues: CASSESHPGYSSYEQYF. The CDR3 DNA is TGTGCCAGCAGTGAAAGTCATCCGGGATATAGCTCCTACGAGCAGTACTTC.

The chain recombines TRBV19 with TRBJ2-7; a possible D gene is TRBD1 (5 bases). This CDR3 spans 13 amino acids. The germline V and J ends were trimmed by 5 bases and 0 bases, with 8 bases remaining between them. Per germline, CDR1 LNHDA and CDR2 SQIVND (reference sequence). The chain's CDR3 is CASSADTSYEQYF. CDR3 DNA: TGTGCCAGTAGTGCGGACACCTCCTACGAGCAGTACTTC.

DNA of the CDR3: TGTGCCAGCAGTGAATGGGGGGGCGGGTTGGAGACCCAGTACTTC. Translated: CASSEWGGGLETQYF. The chain is built from TRBV6-1 and TRBJ2-5; maybe TRBD2 (7 bases). The CDR3 is made up of 15 amino acids. Germline V gene sequence: CDR1 MNHNS, CDR2 SASEGT. Trimming pared 2 bases from V and 5 bases from J, leaving 15 bases between.

The chain has TRBV7-9 and TRBJ1-5, with 8 bases aligning to TRBD1. The CDR3 extends over 16 amino acids. Germline trimming cut 5 bases from V and 0 bases from J; bases unmatched to any gene: 6. Germline lookup yields CDR1 SEHNR and CDR2 FQNEAQ (reference sequence). Here the CDR3 reads CASSRQGAISNQPQHF. The CDR3 DNA reads TGTGCCAGCAGCCGTCAGGGGGCCATTAGCAATCAGCCCCAGCATTTT. Complete variable domain (other parts from reference TRBV7-9 and TRBJ1-5): DTGVSQNPRHKITKRGQNVTFRCDPISEHNRLYWYRQTLGQGPEFLTYFQNEAQLEKSRLLSDRFSAERPKGSFSTLEIQRTEQGDSAMYLCASSRQGAISNQPQHFGDGTRLSIL.